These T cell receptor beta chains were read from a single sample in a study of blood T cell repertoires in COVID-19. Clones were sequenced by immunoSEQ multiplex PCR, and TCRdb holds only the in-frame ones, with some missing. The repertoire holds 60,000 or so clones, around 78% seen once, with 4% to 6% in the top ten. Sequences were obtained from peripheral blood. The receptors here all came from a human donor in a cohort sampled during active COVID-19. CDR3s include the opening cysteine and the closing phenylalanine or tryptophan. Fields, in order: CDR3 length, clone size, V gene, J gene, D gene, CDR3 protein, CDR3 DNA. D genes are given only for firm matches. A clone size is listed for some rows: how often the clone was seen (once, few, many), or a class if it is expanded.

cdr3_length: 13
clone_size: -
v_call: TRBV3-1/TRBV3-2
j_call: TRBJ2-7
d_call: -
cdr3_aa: CASRTGSSYEQYF
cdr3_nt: TGTGCCAGCAGAACGGGAAGCTCCTACGAGCAGTACTTC

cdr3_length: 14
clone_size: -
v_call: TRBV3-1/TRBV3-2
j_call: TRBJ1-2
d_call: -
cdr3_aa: CASSFGGRGGGYTF
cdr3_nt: TGTGCCAGCAGCTTCGGGGGAAGAGGTGGAGGCTACACCTTC

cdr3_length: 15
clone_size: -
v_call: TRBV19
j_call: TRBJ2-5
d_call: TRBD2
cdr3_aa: CASSMGVAGGETQYF
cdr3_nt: TGTGCCAGTAGTATGGGGGTAGCGGGAGGGGAGACCCAGTACTTC

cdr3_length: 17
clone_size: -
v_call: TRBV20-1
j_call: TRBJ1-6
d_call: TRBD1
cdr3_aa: CSASLFIGTDVNSPLHF
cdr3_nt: TGCAGTGCTAGTCTGTTCATCGGGACAGATGTAAATTCACCCCTCCACTTT

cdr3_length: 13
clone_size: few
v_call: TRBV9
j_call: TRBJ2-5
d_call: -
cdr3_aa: CASSVGIEETQYF
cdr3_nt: TGTGCCAGCAGCGTAGGAATAGAAGAGACCCAGTACTTC

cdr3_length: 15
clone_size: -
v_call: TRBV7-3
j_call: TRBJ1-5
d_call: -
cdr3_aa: CASSPRLLPYQPQHF
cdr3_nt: TGTGCCAGCAGCCCCAGACTCCTTCCCTATCAGCCCCAGCATTTT

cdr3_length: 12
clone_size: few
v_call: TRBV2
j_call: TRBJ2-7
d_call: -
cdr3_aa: CASSPFSYEQYF
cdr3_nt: TGTGCCAGCAGTCCCTTCTCCTACGAGCAGTACTTC

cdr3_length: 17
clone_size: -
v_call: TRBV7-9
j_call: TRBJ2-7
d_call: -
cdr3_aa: CASSLTGGGASSYEQYF
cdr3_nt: TGTGCCAGCAGCTTAACCGGAGGGGGCGCTTCTTCGTACGAGCAGTACTTC

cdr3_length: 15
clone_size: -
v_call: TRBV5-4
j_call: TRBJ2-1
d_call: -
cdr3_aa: CASRYQGARYNEQFF
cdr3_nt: TGTGCCAGCAGATACCAAGGGGCTAGGTACAATGAGCAGTTCTTC

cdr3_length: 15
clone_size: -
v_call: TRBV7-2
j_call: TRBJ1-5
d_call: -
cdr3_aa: CASSLSPVHGEPQHF
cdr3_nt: TGTGCCAGCAGCTTATCCCCGGTCCACGGGGAGCCCCAGCATTTT

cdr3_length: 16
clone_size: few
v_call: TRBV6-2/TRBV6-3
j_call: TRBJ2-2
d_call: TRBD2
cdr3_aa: CASSYSGRARTGELFF
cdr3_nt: TGTGCCAGCAGTTACTCCGGGAGGGCCAGGACCGGGGAGCTGTTTTTT

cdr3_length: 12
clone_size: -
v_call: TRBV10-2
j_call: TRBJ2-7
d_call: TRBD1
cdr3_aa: CASGQGAVEQYF
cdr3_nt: TGCGCCAGCGGACAGGGCGCGGTCGAGCAGTACTTC

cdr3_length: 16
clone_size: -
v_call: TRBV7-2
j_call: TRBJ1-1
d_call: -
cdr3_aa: CASSRQTRGLNTEAFF
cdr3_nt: TGTGCCAGCAGCCGTCAGACCCGCGGACTTAACACTGAAGCTTTCTTT

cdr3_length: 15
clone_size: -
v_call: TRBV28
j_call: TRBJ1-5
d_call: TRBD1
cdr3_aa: CASSPRGLGNQPQHF
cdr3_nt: TGTGCCAGCAGCCCCAGGGGGCTGGGGAATCAGCCCCAGCATTTT

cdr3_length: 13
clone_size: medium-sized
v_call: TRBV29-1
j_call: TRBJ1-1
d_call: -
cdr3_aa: CSVEEGGSTEAFF
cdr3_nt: TGCAGCGTTGAAGAGGGTGGGAGCACTGAAGCTTTCTTT

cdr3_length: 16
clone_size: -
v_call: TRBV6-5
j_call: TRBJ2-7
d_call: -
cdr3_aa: CASSYSPIQNSYEQYF
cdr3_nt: TGTGCCAGCAGTTACTCTCCCATACAGAACTCCTACGAGCAGTACTTC

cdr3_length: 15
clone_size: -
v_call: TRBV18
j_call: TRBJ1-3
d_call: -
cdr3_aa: CASSVDKSFGNTIYF
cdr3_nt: TGTGCCAGCTCAGTGGACAAGAGCTTCGGAAACACCATATATTTT

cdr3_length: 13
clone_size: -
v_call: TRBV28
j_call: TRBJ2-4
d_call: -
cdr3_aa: CASSSAGTTIQYF
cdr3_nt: TGTGCCAGCAGTAGCGCGGGGACCACCATTCAGTACTTC

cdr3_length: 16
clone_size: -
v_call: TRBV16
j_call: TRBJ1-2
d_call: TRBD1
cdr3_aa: CASSEQTGAFYYGYTF
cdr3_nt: TGTGCCAGCAGCGAGCAGACAGGGGCGTTCTACTATGGCTACACCTTC

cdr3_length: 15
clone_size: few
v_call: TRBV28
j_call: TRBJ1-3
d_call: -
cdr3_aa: CASRNDPRSGNTIYF
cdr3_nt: TGTGCCAGCAGAAATGACCCTAGATCTGGAAACACCATATATTTT

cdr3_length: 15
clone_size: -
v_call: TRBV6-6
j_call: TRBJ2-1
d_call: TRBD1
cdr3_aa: CASSTQGLSYNEQFF
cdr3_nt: TGTGCCAGCAGCACACAGGGGCTTTCTTACAATGAGCAGTTCTTC

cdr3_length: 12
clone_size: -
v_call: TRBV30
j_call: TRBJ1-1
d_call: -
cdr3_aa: CAWGPMNTEAFF
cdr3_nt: TGTGCCTGGGGACCCATGAACACTGAAGCTTTCTTT

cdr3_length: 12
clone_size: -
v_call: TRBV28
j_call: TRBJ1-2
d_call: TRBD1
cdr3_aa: CASTGTVYGYTF
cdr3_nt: TGTGCCAGCACCGGGACAGTGTATGGCTACACCTTC

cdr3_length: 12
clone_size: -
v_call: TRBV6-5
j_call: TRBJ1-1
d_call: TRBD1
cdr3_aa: CATLNRGLGAFF
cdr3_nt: TGTGCCACTCTTAACAGGGGGCTAGGAGCTTTCTTT

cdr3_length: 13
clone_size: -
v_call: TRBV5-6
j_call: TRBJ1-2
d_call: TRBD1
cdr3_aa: CASSLNRGYGYTF
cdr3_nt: TGTGCCAGCAGCTTGAACAGGGGCTATGGCTACACCTTC

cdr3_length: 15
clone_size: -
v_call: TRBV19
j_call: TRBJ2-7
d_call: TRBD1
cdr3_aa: CASSVTGAATYEQYF
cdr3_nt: TGTGCCAGTAGTGTGACAGGGGCCGCGACCTACGAGCAGTACTTC

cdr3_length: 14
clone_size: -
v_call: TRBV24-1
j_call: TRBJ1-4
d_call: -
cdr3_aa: CATSEGTPNEKLFF
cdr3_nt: TGTGCCACCAGTGAAGGGACACCAAATGAAAAACTGTTTTTT

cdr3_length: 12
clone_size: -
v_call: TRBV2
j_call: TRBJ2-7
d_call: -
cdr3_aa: CASSGQSYEQYF
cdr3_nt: TGTGCCAGCAGTGGACAGTCCTACGAGCAGTACTTC

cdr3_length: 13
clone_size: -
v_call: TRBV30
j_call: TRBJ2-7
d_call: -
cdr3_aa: CAWTSVSSYEQYF
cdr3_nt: TGTGCCTGGACTAGCGTGAGCTCCTACGAGCAGTACTTC

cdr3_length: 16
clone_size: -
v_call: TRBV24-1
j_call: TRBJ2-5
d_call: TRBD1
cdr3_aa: CATSDAVRGRPETQYF
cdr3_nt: TGTGCCACCAGTGATGCGGTCAGGGGGCGCCCAGAGACCCAGTACTTC

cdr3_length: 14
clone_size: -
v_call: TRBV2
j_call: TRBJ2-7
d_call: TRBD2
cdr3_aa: CASRDSGSINEQYF
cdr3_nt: TGTGCCAGCCGGGATAGCGGGAGTATCAACGAGCAGTACTTC

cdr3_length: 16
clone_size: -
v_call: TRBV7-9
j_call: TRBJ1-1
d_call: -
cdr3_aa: CASSPSNRGYDTEAFF
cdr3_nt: TGTGCCAGCAGCCCCTCAAACCGGGGTTATGACACTGAAGCTTTCTTT

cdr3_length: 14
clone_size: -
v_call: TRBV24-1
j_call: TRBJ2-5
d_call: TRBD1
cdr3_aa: CATTGQGRRETQYF
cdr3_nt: TGTGCCACCACGGGACAGGGGAGGAGGGAGACCCAGTACTTC

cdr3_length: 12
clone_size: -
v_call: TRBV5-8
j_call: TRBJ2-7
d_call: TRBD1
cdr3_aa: CASSPTGTEQYF
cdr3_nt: TGTGCCAGCAGCCCGACAGGGACCGAGCAGTACTTC

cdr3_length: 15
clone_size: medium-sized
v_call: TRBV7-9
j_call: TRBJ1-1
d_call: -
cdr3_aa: CASGPIGQMNTEAFF
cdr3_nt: TGTGCCAGCGGGCCTATCGGACAGATGAACACTGAAGCTTTCTTT

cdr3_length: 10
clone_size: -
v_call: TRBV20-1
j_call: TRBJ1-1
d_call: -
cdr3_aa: CSALDTVAFF
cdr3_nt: TGCAGTGCTTTGGACACGGTCGCTTTCTTT

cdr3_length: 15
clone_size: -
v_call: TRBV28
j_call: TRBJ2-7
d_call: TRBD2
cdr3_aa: CASSYVVAGSYEQYF
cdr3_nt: TGTGCCAGCAGCTACGTGGTAGCGGGCTCCTACGAGCAGTACTTC

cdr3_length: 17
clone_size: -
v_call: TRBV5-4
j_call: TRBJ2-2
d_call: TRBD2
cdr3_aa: CASSLKGSGGFIGELFF
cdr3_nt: TGTGCCAGCAGCTTGAAGGGTAGCGGGGGGTTTATCGGGGAGCTGTTTTTT

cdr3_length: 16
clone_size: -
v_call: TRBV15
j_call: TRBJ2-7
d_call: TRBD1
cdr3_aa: CATSRDWGTGSHEQYF
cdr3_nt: TGTGCCACCAGCAGAGATTGGGGGACAGGGAGCCACGAGCAGTACTTC